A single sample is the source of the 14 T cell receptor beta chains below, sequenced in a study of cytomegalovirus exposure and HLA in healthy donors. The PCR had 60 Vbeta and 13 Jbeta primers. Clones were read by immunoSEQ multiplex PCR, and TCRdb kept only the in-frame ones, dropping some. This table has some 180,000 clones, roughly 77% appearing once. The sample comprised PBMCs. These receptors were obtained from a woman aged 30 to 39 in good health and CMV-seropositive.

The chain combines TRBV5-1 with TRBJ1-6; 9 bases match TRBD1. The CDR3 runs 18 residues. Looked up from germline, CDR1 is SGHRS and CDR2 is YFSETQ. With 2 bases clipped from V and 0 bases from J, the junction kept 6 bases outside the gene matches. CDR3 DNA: TGCGCCAGCAGCTTTATGACAGGGGGGGACTCCTATAATTCACCCCTCCACTTT. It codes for CASSFMTGGDSYNSPLHF.

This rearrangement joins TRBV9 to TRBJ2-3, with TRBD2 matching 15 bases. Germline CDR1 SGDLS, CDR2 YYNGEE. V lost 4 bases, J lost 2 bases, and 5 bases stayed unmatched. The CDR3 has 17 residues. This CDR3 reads CASSLGLAGGPTDTQYF. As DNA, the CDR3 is TGTGCCAGCAGCCTCGGACTAGCGGGGGGGCCCACAGATACGCAGTATTTT.

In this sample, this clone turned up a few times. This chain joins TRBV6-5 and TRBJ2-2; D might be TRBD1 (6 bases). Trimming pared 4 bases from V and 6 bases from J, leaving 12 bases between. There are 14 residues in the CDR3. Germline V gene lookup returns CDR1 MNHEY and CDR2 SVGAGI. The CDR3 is CASSSTSGAGELFF. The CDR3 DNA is TGTGCCAGCAGTTCCACCTCAGGGGCCGGGGAGCTGTTTTTT.

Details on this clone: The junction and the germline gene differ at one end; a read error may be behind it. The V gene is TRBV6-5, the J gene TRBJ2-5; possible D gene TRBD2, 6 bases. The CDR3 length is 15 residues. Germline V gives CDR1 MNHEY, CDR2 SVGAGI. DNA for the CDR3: TGTGCCAGCAGCCCCGGGACGGACAACCGGGAGACTCAGTACTTC. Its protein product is CASSPGTDNRETQYF.

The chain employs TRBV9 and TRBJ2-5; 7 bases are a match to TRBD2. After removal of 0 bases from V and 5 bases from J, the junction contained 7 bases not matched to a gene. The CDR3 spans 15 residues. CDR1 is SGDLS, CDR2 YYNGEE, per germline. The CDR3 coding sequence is TGTGCCAGCAGCGTAGCGGGGGGTTCATGGGAGACCCAGTACTTC. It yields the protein CASSVAGGSWETQYF. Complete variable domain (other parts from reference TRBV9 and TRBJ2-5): DSGVTQTPKHLITATGQRVTLRCSPRSGDLSVYWYQQSLDQGLQFLIQYYNGEERAKGNILERFSAQQFPDLHSELNLSSLELGDSALYFCASSVAGGSWETQYFGPGTRLLVL.

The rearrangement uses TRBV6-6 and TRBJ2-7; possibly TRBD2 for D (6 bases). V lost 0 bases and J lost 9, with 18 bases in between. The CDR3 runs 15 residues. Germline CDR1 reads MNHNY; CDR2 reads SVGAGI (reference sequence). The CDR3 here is CASSYSIELAKAQYF. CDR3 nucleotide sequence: TGTGCCAGCAGTTACTCGATCGAACTAGCAAAGGCGCAGTACTTC.

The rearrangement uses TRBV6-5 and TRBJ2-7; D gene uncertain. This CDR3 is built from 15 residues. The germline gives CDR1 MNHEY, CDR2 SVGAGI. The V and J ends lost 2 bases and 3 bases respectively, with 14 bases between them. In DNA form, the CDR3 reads TGTGCCAGCAGTTACCGATATCAGGATTTCTACGAGCAGTACTTC. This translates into CASSYRYQDFYEQYF.

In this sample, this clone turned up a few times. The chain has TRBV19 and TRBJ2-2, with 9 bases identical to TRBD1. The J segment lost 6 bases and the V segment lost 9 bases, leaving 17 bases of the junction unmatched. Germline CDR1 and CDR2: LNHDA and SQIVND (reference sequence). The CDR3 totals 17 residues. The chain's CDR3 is CASNLGGDRVAPGELFF. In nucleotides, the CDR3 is TGTGCCAGCAATCTTGGGGGGGACAGGGTAGCCCCCGGGGAGCTGTTTTTT.

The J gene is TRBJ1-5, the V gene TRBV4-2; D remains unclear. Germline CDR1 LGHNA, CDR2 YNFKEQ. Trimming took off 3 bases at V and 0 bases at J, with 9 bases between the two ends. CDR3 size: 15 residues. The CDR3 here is CASSHTDFSNQPQHF. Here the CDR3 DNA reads TGTGCCAGCAGCCATACAGATTTTAGCAATCAGCCCCAGCATTTT.

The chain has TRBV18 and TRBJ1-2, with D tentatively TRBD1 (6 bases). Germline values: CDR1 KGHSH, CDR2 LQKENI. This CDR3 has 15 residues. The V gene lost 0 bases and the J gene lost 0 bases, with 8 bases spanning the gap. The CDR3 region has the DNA TGTGCCAGCTCACCACCGGGGGCGACTAACTATGGCTACACCTTC. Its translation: CASSPPGATNYGYTF.

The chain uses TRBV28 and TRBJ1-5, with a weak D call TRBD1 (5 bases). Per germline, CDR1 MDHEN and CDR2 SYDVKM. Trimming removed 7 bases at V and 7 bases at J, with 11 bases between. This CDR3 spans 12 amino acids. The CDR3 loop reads CASTQGSQPQHF. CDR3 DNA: TGTGCCAGCACCCAGGGTAGCCAGCCCCAGCATTTT.

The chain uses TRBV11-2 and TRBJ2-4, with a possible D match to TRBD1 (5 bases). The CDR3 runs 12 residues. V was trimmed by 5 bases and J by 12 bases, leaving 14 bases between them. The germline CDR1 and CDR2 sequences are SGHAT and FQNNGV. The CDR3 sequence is CASSPRTPNQYF. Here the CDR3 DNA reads TGTGCCAGCAGCCCACGGACACCAAATCAGTACTTC.

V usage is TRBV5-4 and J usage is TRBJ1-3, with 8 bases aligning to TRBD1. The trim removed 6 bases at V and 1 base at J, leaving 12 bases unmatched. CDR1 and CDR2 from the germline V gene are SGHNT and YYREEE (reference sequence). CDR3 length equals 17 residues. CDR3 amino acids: CASMNPGQGYSGNTIYF. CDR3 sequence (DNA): TGTGCCAGCATGAATCCCGGACAGGGTTATTCTGGAAACACCATATATTTT.

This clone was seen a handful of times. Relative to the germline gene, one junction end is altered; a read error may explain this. This CDR3 reads CASIWRGGRETQYF. The CDR3 DNA is TGCGCCAGCATCTGGCGGGGGGGCCGGGAGACCCAGTACTTC. The V call is TRBV6-1, the J call TRBJ2-5; 9 bases are a match to TRBD2. In germline, CDR1 is MNHNS, CDR2 SASEGT. The CDR3 spans 14 residues.